This T cell receptor beta chain was captured by sequencing in a study of PD-L1 blockade in urothelial cancer. Study-wide background: Across blood samples, T cells had a median count of 141,255.

Indicated time point: pretreatment peripheral blood. The protocol was immunoSEQ multiplex PCR, while the TCRdb copy is restricted to in-frame clones and leaves out a portion. This repertoire shows 60,000 to 75,000 clones, about 90% found once; its top ten account for about 16%. The CDR3 has 15 residues. The germline gives CDR1 MNHEY, CDR2 SVGAGI. After removal of 4 bases from V and 12 bases from J, the junction contained 13 bases not matched to a gene. The rearrangement links TRBV6-5 to TRBJ1-4, with 8 bases fitting TRBD1. The clonotype comes from a man aged 55 to 69 with urothelial cancer. Specimen: PBMCs, collected around atezolizumab (anti-PD-L1) treatment. CDR3 protein: CASSSHTYRGMELFF. The CDR3 DNA sequence: TGTGCCAGCAGTTCCCATACCTACAGGGGGATGGAACTGTTTTTT.